The entry below gives a single T cell receptor beta chain sequence along with its context. Antigen specificity is unknown. This specimen belongs to a study of blood T cells in healthy people across ages. Study observations and caveats: Fewer expanded clones and more diversity marked long-lived versus aged donors. Using unsorted PBMCs precluded a conclusive naive versus antigen-experienced comparison.

This CDR3 spans 11 amino acids. Per the germline V gene, CDR1 is SQVTM and CDR2 is ANQGSEA. The V end lost 6 bases, the J end lost 4 bases, and 9 bases lay between the germline ends. Samples each yielded at least 5 micrograms of total RNA. It was with a sample-barcoded 5' primer and a J-beta primer mix that a second PCR of roughly 6 to 12 cycles was run. Each CDR3 protein gets one entry after TCRdb re-called the 5' RACE reads with MiXCR. The sample records 1.5 million to 2 million distinct CDR3 sequences, roughly 30% being singletons. The chain recombines TRBV29-1 with TRBJ1-1; no clear D gene. Sequencing was performed on blood. The receptor was isolated from a woman in her twenties or thirties in good health. CDR3 DNA: TGCAGCGTAAATAGGGTCACTGAAGCTTTCTTT. It encodes CSVNRVTEAFF.